This T cell receptor (beta chain) comes out of a study of blood T cell repertoires in COVID-19. About the research overall: Samples taken during acute and convalescent COVID-19 were collected in the United States, Italy and Spain. In each case, the material was cDNA or gDNA derived from T cells, B-cell-depleted T cells, or PBMCs.

With 4 bases clipped from V and 8 bases from J, the junction kept 8 bases outside the gene matches. The CDR3 sequence is 14 residues long. Germline CDR1 and CDR2: SGHRS and YFSETQ. In the original analysis: Amplification of reference gene primers provided the estimated nucleated cell counts. TCRdb's table, derived via immunoSEQ multiplex PCR, lists solely in-frame clones and lacks some. V and J calls and clone size are those listed in that table; D and trimming were worked out from the DNA. The sample has about 160,000 clones, about 85% seen once. This clone was recorded once. The chain employs TRBV5-1 and TRBJ2-1; TRBD1 aligns across 8 bases. The sequencing sample was made of peripheral blood. The sequence was obtained from a human donor with acute or convalescent COVID-19. The donor label of this sample is uncertain. The chain's CDR3 is CASSQVQGGDEQFF. CDR3 bases: TGCGCCAGCAGCCAAGTACAGGGGGGCGATGAGCAGTTCTTC.